This TCR beta chain appears in the sequencing data of a study of blood T cell repertoires in COVID-19. Study information: T cells, B-cell-depleted T cells, or PBMCs provided the cDNA or gDNA that served as material.

The CDR3 is 16 residues long. Trimming removed 2 bases from V and 6 bases from J; junction bases left unmatched: 11. Germline V CDR1 and CDR2: MNHEY, SMNVEV (reference sequence). Cohorts were based on clinical histories the participants reported. Resolution of symptoms, clearance, or two negative PCRs was present in recovered Cohort 3 donors. Original handling: Scientists estimated how many nucleated cells there were by amplifying reference gene primers. Measured with immunoSEQ multiplex PCR; TCRdb has only the in-frame clones, and not every one. V and J calls and clone size are those listed in that table; D and trimming were worked out from the DNA. The data contain over 300,000 clones, approximately 90% of them seen just once; the ten biggest clones take up approximately 6%.

Sequenced input: PBMCs or T cells enriched from blood (not recorded which). The chain is built from TRBV27 and TRBJ1-1, with 8 bases aligning to TRBD1. The receptor was derived from a woman in her thirties who had recovered from COVID-19. The CDR3 DNA reads as TGTGCCAGCAGTTTACGAGGGGGACAGGCGGGTCCTGAAGCTTTCTTT. Translation gives CASSLRGGQAGPEAFF.